These 8 T cell receptor beta chains were all obtained from the same sample, sequenced in a study of T-cell memory formation after mild COVID-19. TCRdb redid the calling of the 5' RACE reads with MiXCR, one entry per CDR3 protein. Among 200,000 to 300,000 distinct CDR3 sequences listed, roughly 14% were seen once. Source material: PBMCs or a T cell subset sorted from them (not recorded which). The receptors were sampled from an adult woman who had mild COVID-19 (a few samples of this study predate the infection). Cell type and time point are not known.

The CDR3 sequence: CAIDGGGIGTDTQYF. CDR3 coding DNA: TGTGCCATCGACGGGGGCGGGATCGGTACAGATACGCAGTATTTT. V and J are TRBV10-3 and TRBJ2-3; D may correspond to TRBD1 or TRBD2 (6 bases each). V lost 8 bases and J 3 bases, leaving 18 bases between the germline ends. Germline lookup yields CDR1 ENHRY and CDR2 SYGVKD. This CDR3 has 15 amino acids.

Here the CDR3 DNA reads TGCGCCAGCAGCTCCGGGACCGGGAAGGGCCCTGAAGCTTTCTTT. Translating gives CASSSGTGKGPEAFF. The chain has TRBV5-1 and TRBJ1-1; D is perhaps TRBD1 (5 bases). Germline-derived CDR1 and CDR2 are SGHRS and YFSETQ. The CDR3 extends over 15 amino acids. Trimming removed 3 bases from V and 6 bases from J, with 18 bases in between.

The V and J genes are TRBV4-1 and TRBJ1-6; no clear D gene. Trimming took 0 bases from V and 7 from J, leaving 7 bases between them. The germline V gene encodes CDR1 MGHRA and CDR2 YSYEKL. The CDR3 is 14 residues long. The CDR3 DNA follows: TGCGCCAGCAGCCAAGAACCTGAGAATTCACCCCTCCACTTT. Translation: CASSQEPENSPLHF.

The sample holds a few counts of this clonotype. This chain joins TRBV18 and TRBJ2-7; the match to TRBD1 covers 9 bases. The CDR3 length is 12 residues. Losses at the gene ends were 5 bases for V and 6 bases for J; bases not matched to a gene: 2. The germline CDR1 and CDR2 sequences are KGHSH and LQKENI. The CDR3, as DNA: TGTGCCAGCTCAACACAGGGGGCCGAGCAGTACTTC. It specifies CASSTQGAEQYF.

This clonotype has just a few counts. The CDR3 region is CASKQSGRETQYF. The DNA for the CDR3 is TGTGCCAGCAAGCAATCAGGGCGTGAGACCCAGTACTTC. The chain couples TRBV12-3 or TRBV12-4 to TRBJ2-5; tentative D call: TRBD1 (5 bases). V was clipped by 7 bases and J by 5 bases, with 14 bases between them. CDR3 length: 13 residues.

This clonotype was picked up a small number of times. The CDR3 DNA is TGTGCCAGCGGCAATACAGGGGGTGAGCAGTTCTTC. Amino acid sequence: CASGNTGGEQFF. This chain joins TRBV12-3 or TRBV12-4 and TRBJ2-1; the match to TRBD1 covers 8 bases. The CDR3 has 12 residues. V was clipped by 8 bases and J by 9 bases; unmatched bases: 6.

The chain combines TRBV14 with TRBJ2-3, with D perhaps assigned TRBD1 or TRBD2 (5 bases each). This CDR3 spans 18 amino acids. Trimming removed 0 bases at V and 4 bases at J, with 20 bases between. CDR1 is SGHDN, CDR2 FVKESK, per germline. Here the CDR3 reads CASSQDWRLGDGADTQYF. The CDR3 DNA sequence: TGTGCCAGCAGCCAAGATTGGAGACTTGGGGACGGAGCAGATACGCAGTATTTT.

This clonotype was counted a few times. The chain carries TRBV7-6 and TRBJ2-5, with 7 bases that match TRBD2. The CDR3 has 16 residues. V trimming: 2 bases; J trimming: 5 bases; junction bases outside the gene matches: 11. Germline V gene sequence: CDR1 SGHVS, CDR2 FNYEAQ. CDR3 amino acids: CASSLRVGGPMETQYF. DNA for the CDR3: TGTGCCAGCAGCTTAAGAGTGGGAGGGCCTATGGAGACCCAGTACTTC. Based on the CDR3 plus reference TRBV7-6 and TRBJ2-5, the full variable domain is GAGVSQSPRYKVTKRGQDVALRCDPISGHVSLYWYRQALGQGPEFLTYFNYEAQQDKSGLPNDRFSAERPEGSISTLTIQRTEQRDSAMYRCASSLRVGGPMETQYFGPGTRLLVL.